The present T cell receptor (beta chain) was sequenced within a study of spatial heterogeneity in lung cancer. About the study: Beta-chain sequences were consistently detected more often than alpha-chain sequences.

The time point is: sample taken at primary tumor resection. The donors were approximately 70 patients with non-small cell lung cancer that was early-stage and untreated. The CDR3 has 15 amino acids. V was shortened by 2 bases and J by 1 base, with 10 bases between the two germline ends. TCRdb itself ran the 5' RACE reads through MiXCR, one entry per CDR3 protein. The sample yields about 6,100 distinct CDR3 sequences, about 8.2% seen once. The receptor was derived from a female donor with early-stage non-small cell lung cancer. V usage is TRBV12-3 or TRBV12-4 and J usage is TRBJ2-3; D may match TRBD1 or TRBD2 (5 bases each). Specimen: normal lung tissue next to the tumor, collected at surgery. The CDR3 nucleotides are TGTGCCAGCAGTTTAACGGGGCAGGGCACAGATACGCAGTATTTT. This encodes CASSLTGQGTDTQYF.